The TCR beta chain described here comes from a study of control samples from healthy donors and cancer patients. Clones were read by immunoSEQ multiplex PCR, and TCRdb kept only the in-frame ones, dropping some. The data contain 52,000 or so clones, roughly 94% of them seen just once; the ten biggest clones take up roughly 4%. Germline V gene sequence: CDR1 KGHSH, CDR2 LQKENI. Germline trimming cut 4 bases from V and 6 bases from J; bases unmatched to any gene: 9. The CDR3 totals 15 residues. What was sequenced was blood. This chain connects TRBV18 to TRBJ2-7; 10 bases fit TRBD1. The TCR was taken from a man in his thirties or forties in good health. CDR3 coding DNA: TGTGCCAGCTCACACCGAGGACAGGGGGTTCGCGAGCAGTACTTC. Its protein is CASSHRGQGVREQYF.